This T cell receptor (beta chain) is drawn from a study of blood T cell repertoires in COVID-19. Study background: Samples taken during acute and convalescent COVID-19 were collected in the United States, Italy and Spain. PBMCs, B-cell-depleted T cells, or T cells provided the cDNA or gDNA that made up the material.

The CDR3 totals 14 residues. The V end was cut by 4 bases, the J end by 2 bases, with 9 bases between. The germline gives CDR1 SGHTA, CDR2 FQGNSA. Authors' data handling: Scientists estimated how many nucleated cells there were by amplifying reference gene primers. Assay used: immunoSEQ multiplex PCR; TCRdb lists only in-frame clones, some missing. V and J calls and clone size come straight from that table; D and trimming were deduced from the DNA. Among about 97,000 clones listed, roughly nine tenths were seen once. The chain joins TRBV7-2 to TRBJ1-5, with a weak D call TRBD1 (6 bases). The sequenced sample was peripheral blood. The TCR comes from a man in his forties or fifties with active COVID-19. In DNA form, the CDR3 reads TGTGCCAGCAGCTCCCGGACAGGCAATCAGCCCCAGCATTTT. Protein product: CASSSRTGNQPQHF.